These T cell receptor beta chains were read from a single sample in a study of T cells in tuberculosis. TCRdb keeps only in-frame clones here, not all; method: immunoSEQ multiplex PCR. The data contain approximately 53,000 clones, about 95% of them singletons. The starting material was PBMCs, obtained at tuberculosis diagnosis. The source of these receptors is an adult with tuberculosis. CDR3s include the opening cysteine and the closing phenylalanine or tryptophan. A D gene is named only where the DNA matches it firmly. Rows give clone size only sometimes, using once, few, many, or a class for an expanded clone.

abundance	d_gene	v_gene	len	j_gene	CDR3nt	CDR3aa
.	.	TRBV9	12	TRBJ2-3	TGTGCCAGCAGCGTAGCTGATGGGCTCCGGTATTTT	CASSVADGLRYF
.	.	TRBV6-6	16	TRBJ2-4	TGTGCCAGCAGCCTTGTACTAGGAGTCGGCAAAAACATTCAGTACTTC	CASSLVLGVGKNIQYF
.	.	TRBV29-1	12	TRBJ2-4	TGCAGCGCCCGTAGTCTTAAAAACATTCAGTACTTC	CSARSLKNIQYF
.	TRBD2	TRBV28	13	TRBJ2-7	TGTGCCAGCAACCGCGGGAGGGGATACGAGCAGTACTTC	CASNRGRGYEQYF
.	.	TRBV6-6	14	TRBJ2-7	TGTGCCAGCAGTGCCGTGACAGGATCCTACGAGCAGTACTTC	CASSAVTGSYEQYF
.	TRBD2	TRBV4-1	16	TRBJ2-1	TGCGCCAGCAGCCAAGCCGGGGGACTACGCCGGGGTGAGCAGTTCTTC	CASSQAGGLRRGEQFF
.	TRBD1	TRBV7-8	15	TRBJ1-1	TGTGCCAGCAGCTTATCAGGGGGAGTGGGCACTGAAGCTTTCTTT	CASSLSGGVGTEAFF
.	TRBD1	TRBV2	13	TRBJ1-3	TGTGCCAGCAGTCGTATCCTGACAGGGCTCGCGGATTTT	CASSRILTGLADF
.	TRBD1	TRBV9	13	TRBJ1-2	TGTGCCAGCAGCGTAGCAGGGGGCGCAATCTACACCTTC	CASSVAGGAIYTF
.	TRBD1	TRBV6-1	15	TRBJ2-7	TGTGCCAGCAGTGAAGGGACAGGAGGCCCCTACGAGCAGTACTTC	CASSEGTGGPYEQYF
.	.	TRBV20-1	11	TRBJ2-5	TGCAGTGTCACTTTTCAATCGGGCCAGTACTTC	CSVTFQSGQYF
.	TRBD1	TRBV9	15	TRBJ2-1	TGTGCCAGCAGCGCCACCGGGACAGACTTCAATGAGCAGTTCTTC	CASSATGTDFNEQFF
.	TRBD2	TRBV7-9	18	TRBJ2-7	TGTGCCAGCAGCTCGGGACTAGCGGGAGGGAAGGGCACCTACGAGCAGTACTTC	CASSSGLAGGKGTYEQYF
.	TRBD1	TRBV5-4	15	TRBJ2-1	TGTGCCAGCAGCTTGGACAGGGGATCATACAATGAGCAGTTCTTC	CASSLDRGSYNEQFF
.	.	TRBV30	9	TRBJ1-2	TGTGCCTGCGCTCTACCCTACACCTTC	CACALPYTF
.	TRBD1	TRBV6-6	15	TRBJ1-2	TGTGCCAGCAGGCCTCACAGGGGGCGCGCATTAGGCTACACCTTC	CASRPHRGRALGYTF
.	TRBD2	TRBV28	18	TRBJ2-1	TGTGCCAGCAGTTTATGGGTTATGAGGACTAGCGGGAACAATGAGCAGTTCTTC	CASSLWVMRTSGNNEQFF
once	.	TRBV6-5	16	TRBJ2-3	TGTGCCAGCAGTTACTCGTTGGAGGATTTGAGAGATACGCAGTATTTT	CASSYSLEDLRDTQYF
.	TRBD1	TRBV11-2	14	TRBJ1-4	TGTGCCAGCAGCCGAGACAGGGTGTTTGAAAAACTGTTTTTT	CASSRDRVFEKLFF
.	.	TRBV5-4	15	TRBJ1-3	TGTGCCAGCAGCTTGAAAGGGAGGTCTGGAAACACCATATATTTT	CASSLKGRSGNTIYF
once	.	TRBV11-3	15	TRBJ2-3	TGTGCCAGCAGCTTAGCAGGAGACTATAGAGATACGCAGTATTTT	CASSLAGDYRDTQYF
.	.	TRBV5-5	15	TRBJ1-4	TGTGCCAGCAGCTTGGCAGGCCACAAGTCTGAAAAACTGTTTTTT	CASSLAGHKSEKLFF
.	TRBD1	TRBV28	13	TRBJ2-7	TGTGCCAGCAGGGAAGGGACAGGGTACGAGCAGTACTTC	CASREGTGYEQYF
.	TRBD2	TRBV5-1	16	TRBJ2-5	TGCGCCAGCAGCTTGGCCTCCCTAGCGGAGGGTGAGACCCAGTACTTC	CASSLASLAEGETQYF
once	TRBD1	TRBV5-1	16	TRBJ1-2	TGCGCCAGCAGCCCGGGTCTAATAGGGGGCCCTTATGGCTACACCTTC	CASSPGLIGGPYGYTF
.	.	TRBV7-2	16	TRBJ1-2	TGTGCCAGCAGCTTAGCAGGGACATCAACTAACTATGGCTACACCTTC	CASSLAGTSTNYGYTF